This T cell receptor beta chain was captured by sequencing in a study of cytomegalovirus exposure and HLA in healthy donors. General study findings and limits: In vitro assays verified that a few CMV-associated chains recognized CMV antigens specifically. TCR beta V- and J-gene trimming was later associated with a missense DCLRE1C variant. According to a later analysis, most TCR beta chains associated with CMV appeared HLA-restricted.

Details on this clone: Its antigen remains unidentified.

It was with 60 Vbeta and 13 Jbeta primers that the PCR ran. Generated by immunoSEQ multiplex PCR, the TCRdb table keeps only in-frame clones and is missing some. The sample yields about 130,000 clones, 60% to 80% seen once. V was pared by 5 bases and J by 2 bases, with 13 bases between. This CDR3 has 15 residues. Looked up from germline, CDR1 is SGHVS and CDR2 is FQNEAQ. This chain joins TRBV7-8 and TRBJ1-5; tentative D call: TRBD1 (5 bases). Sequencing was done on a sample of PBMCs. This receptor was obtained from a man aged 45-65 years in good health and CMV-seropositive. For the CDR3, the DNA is TGTGCCAGCAGCCACGGGACTCAGGGCAATCAGCCCCAGCATTTT. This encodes CASSHGTQGNQPQHF.